The present T cell receptor beta chain was sequenced within a study of monozygotic twins with inflammatory bowel disease. TCRdb re-called the 5' RACE reads; one entry per CDR3 protein, DNA not given. This sample's table has fewer than 550,000 distinct CDR3 sequences. The CDR3 contains 15 residues. Germline loops: CDR1 SGHTA, CDR2 FQGTGA. Blood samples, whole and unsorted for T cells, yielded the isolated total RNA. This clonotype was obtained from a human donor with ulcerative colitis or Crohn's disease, or a healthy co-twin of an affected twin (not recorded which). The sequencing sample was made of blood. The chain is built from TRBV7-3 and TRBJ2-3; checking the TCRdb D call of TRBD1 is not possible without DNA. The CDR3 sequence: CASSLRAGLTDTQYF.